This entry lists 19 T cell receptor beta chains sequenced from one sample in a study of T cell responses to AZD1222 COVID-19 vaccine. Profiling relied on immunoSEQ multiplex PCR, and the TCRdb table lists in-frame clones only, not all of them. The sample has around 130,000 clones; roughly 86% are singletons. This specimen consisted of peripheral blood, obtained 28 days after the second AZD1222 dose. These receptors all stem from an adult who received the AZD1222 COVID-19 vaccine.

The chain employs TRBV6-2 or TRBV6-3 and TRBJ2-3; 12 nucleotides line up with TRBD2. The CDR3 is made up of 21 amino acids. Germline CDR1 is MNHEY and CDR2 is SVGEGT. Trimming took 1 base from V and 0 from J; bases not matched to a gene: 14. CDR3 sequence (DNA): TGTGCCAGCAGTTACTTTCCCCCGCTAGCGGGAGGGTCCTTTAGCACAGATACGCAGTATTTT. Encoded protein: CASSYFPPLAGGSFSTDTQYF.

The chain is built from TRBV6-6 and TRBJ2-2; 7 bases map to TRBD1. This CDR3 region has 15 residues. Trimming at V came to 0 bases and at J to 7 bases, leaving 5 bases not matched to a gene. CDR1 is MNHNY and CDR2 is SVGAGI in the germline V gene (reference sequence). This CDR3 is CASSYSTGSGGELFF. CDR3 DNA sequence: TGTGCCAGCAGTTACTCGACAGGGTCGGGCGGGGAGCTGTTTTTT.

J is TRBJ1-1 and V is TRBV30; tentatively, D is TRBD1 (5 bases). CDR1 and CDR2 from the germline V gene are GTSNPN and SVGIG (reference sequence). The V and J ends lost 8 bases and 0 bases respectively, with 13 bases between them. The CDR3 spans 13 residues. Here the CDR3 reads CARGGLMNTEAFF. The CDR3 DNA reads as TGTGCCCGGGGGGGTTTGATGAACACTGAAGCTTTCTTT. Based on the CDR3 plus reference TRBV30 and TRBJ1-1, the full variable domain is SQTIHQWPATLVQPVGSPLSLECTVEGTSNPNLYWYRQAAGRGLQLLFYSVGIGQISSEVPQNLSASRPQDRQFILSSKKLLLSDSGFYLCARGGLMNTEAFFGQGTRLTVV.

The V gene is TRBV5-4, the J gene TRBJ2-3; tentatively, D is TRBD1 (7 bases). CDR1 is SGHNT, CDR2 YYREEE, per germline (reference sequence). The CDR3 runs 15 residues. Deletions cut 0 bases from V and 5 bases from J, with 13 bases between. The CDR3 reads CASSLAGGGIDTQYF. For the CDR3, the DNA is TGTGCCAGCAGCTTGGCAGGGGGAGGTATAGATACGCAGTATTTT.

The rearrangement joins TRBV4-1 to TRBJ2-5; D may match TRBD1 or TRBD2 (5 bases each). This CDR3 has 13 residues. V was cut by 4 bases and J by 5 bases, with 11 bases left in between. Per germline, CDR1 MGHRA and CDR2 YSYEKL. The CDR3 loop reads CASSRGEGETQYF. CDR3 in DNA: TGCGCCAGCAGCCGAGGGGAAGGGGAGACCCAGTACTTC.

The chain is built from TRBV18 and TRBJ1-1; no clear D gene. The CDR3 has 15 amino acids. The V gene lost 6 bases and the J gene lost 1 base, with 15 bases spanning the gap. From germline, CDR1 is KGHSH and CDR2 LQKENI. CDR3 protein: CASSLGSSGNTEAFF. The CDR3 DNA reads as TGTGCCAGCTCGCTAGGTTCGTCGGGGAACACTGAAGCTTTCTTT.

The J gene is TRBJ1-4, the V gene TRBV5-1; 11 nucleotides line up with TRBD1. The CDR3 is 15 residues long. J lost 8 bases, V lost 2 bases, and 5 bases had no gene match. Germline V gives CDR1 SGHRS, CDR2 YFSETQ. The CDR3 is CASSFGQGAGEKLFF. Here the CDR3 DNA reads TGCGCCAGCAGCTTTGGACAGGGGGCCGGGGAAAAACTGTTTTTT.

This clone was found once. The CDR3 sequence is CASSPRFAGGTEAFF. CDR3 DNA sequence: TGTGCCAGCAGCCCACGGTTTGCGGGCGGCACTGAAGCTTTCTTT. The V and J genes are TRBV7-9 and TRBJ1-1, with unresolved D. The germline gives CDR1 SEHNR, CDR2 FQNEAQ (reference sequence). The V end lost 5 bases, the J end lost 4 bases, and 17 bases lay between the germline ends. This CDR3 has 15 residues.

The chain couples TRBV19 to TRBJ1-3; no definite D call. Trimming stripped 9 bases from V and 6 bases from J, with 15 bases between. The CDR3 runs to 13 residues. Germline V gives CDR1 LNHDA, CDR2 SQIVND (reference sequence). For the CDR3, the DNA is TGTGCCAGCACGGGGAGTGGGGAAAACACCATATATTTT. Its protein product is CASTGSGENTIYF. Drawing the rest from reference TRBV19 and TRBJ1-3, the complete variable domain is DGGITQSPKYLFRKEGQNVTLSCEQNLNHDAMYWYRQDPGQGLRLIYYSQIVNDFQKGDIAEGYSVSREKKESFPLTVTSAQKNPTAFYLCASTGSGENTIYFGEGSWLTVV.

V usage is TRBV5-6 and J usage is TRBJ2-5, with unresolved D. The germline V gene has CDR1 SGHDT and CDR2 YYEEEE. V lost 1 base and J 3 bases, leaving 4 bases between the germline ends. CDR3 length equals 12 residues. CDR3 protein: CASSLTEETQYF. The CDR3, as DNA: TGTGCCAGCAGCTTGACGGAAGAGACCCAGTACTTC.

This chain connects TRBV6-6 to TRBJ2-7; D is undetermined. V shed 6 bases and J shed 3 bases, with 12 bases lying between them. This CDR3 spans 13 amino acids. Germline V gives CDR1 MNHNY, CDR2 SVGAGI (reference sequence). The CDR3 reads CASSQGRFYEQYF. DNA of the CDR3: TGTGCCAGCAGCCAAGGACGGTTCTACGAGCAGTACTTC.

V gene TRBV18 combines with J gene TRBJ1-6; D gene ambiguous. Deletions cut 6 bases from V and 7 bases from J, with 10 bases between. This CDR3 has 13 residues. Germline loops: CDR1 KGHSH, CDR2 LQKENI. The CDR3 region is CASSPSANSPLHF. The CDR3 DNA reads TGTGCCAGCTCTCCCAGCGCAAATTCACCCCTCCACTTT.

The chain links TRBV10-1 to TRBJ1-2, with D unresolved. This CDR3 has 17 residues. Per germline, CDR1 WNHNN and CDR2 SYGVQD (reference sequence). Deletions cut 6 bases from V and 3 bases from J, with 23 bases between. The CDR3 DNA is TGCGCCAGCAGACGCACCCGGTCAAGTGGGGAGGACTATGGCTACACCTTC. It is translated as CASRRTRSSGEDYGYTF.

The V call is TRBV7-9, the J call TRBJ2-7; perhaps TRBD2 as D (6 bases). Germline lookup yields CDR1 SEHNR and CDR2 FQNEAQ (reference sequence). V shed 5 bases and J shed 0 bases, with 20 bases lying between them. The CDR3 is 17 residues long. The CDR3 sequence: CASSPRDAGLSSYEQYF. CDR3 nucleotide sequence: TGTGCCAGCAGCCCCCGGGACGCGGGATTATCCTCCTACGAGCAGTACTTC.

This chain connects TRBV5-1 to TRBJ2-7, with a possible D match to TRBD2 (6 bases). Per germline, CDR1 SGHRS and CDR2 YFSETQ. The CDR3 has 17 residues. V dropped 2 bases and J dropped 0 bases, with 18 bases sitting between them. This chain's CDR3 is CASSFGTPRASSYEQYF. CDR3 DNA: TGCGCCAGCAGCTTCGGGACTCCAAGGGCGAGCTCCTACGAGCAGTACTTC.

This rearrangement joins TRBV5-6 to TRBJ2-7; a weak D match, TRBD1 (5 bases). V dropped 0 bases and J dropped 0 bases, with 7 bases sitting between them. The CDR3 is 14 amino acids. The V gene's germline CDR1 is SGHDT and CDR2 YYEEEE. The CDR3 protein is CASSLEGPSYEQYF. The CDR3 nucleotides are TGTGCCAGCAGCTTGGAGGGGCCCTCCTACGAGCAGTACTTC.

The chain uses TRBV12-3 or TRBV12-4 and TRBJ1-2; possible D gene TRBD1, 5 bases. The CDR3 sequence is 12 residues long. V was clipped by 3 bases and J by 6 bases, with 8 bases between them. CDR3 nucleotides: TGTGCCAGCAGTTTTGCGGGGGATGGCTACACCTTC. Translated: CASSFAGDGYTF.

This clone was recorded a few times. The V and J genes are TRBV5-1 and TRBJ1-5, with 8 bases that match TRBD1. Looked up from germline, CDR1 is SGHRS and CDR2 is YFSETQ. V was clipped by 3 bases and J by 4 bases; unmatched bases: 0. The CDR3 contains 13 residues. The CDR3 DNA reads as TGCGCCAGCAGCTGGACAGGGAATCAGCCCCAGCATTTT. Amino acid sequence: CASSWTGNQPQHF.

As DNA, the CDR3 is TGTGCCAGCAGCCGGGACCTCTTAGGGGAAAAACTGTTTTTT. Translating it yields CASSRDLLGEKLFF. The chain carries TRBV11-2 and TRBJ1-4; TRBD1 might be the D (5 bases). The V gene's germline CDR1 is SGHAT and CDR2 FQNNGV. This CDR3 contains 14 residues. V lost 5 bases, J lost 8 bases, and 15 bases lay in between.